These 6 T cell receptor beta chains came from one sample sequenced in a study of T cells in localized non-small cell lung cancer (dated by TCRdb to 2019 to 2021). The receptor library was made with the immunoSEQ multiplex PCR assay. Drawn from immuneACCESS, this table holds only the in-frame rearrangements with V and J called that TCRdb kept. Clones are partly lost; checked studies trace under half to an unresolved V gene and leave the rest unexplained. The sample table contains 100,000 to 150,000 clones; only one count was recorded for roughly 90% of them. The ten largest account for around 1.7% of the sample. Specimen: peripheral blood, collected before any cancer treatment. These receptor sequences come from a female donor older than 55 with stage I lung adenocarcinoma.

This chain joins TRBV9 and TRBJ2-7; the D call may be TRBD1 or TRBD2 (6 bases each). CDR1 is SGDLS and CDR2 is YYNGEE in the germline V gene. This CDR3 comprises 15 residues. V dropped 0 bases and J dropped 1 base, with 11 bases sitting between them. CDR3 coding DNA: TGTGCCAGCAGCGTAGCCGGGGGCAGGTCCTACGAGCAGTACTTC. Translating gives CASSVAGGRSYEQYF.

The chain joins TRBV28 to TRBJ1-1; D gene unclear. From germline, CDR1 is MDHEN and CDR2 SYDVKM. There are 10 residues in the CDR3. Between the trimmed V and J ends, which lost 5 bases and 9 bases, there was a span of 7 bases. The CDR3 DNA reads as TGTGCCAGCAGTCACCCCAAAGCTTTCTTT. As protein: CASSHPKAFF. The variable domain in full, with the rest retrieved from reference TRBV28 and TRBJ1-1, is DVKVTQSSRYLVKRTGEKVFLECVQDMDHENMFWYRQDPGLGLRLIYFSYDVKMKEKGDIPEGYSVSREKKERFSLILESASTNQTSMYLCASSHPKAFFGQGTRLTVV.

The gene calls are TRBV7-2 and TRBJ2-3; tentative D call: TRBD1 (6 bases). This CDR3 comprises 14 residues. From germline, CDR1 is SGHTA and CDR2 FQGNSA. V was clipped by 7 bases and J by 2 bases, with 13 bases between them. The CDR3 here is CASTTTGNTDTQYF. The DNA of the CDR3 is TGTGCCAGCACAACGACAGGCAACACAGATACGCAGTATTTT.

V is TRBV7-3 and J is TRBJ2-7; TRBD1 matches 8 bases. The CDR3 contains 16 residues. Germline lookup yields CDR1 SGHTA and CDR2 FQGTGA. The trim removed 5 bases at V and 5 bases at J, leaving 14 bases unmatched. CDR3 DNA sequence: TGTGCCAGCAGCCCCCGAGGGTACCAGGGGGCTCACGAGCAGTACTTC. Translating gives CASSPRGYQGAHEQYF.

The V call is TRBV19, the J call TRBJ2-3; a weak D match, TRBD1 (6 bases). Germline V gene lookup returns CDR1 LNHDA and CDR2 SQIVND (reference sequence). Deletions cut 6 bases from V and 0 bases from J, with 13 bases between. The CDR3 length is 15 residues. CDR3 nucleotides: TGTGCCAGTAGGCAAAACGGACAGAGCACAGATACGCAGTATTTT. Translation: CASRQNGQSTDTQYF.

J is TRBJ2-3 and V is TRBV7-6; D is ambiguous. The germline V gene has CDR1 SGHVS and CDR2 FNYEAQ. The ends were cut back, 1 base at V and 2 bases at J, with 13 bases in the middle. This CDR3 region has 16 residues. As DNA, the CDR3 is TGTGCCAGCAGCTTAGTATCTCAAGGGTACACAGATACGCAGTATTTT. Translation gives CASSLVSQGYTDTQYF.